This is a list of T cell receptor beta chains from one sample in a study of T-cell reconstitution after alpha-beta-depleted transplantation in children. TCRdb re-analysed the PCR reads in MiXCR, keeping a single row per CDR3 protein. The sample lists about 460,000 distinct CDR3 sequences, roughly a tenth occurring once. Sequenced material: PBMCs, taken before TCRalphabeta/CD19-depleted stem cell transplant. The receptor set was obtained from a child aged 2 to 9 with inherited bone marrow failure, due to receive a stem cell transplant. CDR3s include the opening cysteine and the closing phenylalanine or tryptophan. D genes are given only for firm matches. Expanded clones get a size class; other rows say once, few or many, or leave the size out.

CASSQDDRVVLEKGYTF	TGCGCCAGCAGCCAAGATGACAGGGTGGTGCTCGAAAAAGGCTACACCTTC	many	TRBV4-1	TRBJ1-2	TRBD1	17
CAISWTEYGYTF	TGTGCCATCAGTTGGACGGAGTATGGCTACACCTTC	few	TRBV10-3	TRBJ1-2	NA	12
CSASYRPGGALGEQYF	TGCAGTGCTAGTTACAGGCCCGGGGGGGCCCTGGGCGAGCAGTACTTC	many	TRBV20-1	TRBJ2-7	TRBD2	16
CASSPSISYEQYF	TGTGCCAGTAGTCCCTCTATTTCCTACGAGCAGTACTTC	many	TRBV19	TRBJ2-7	NA	13
CASSSLTDSRNIQYF	TGCGCCAGCAGCTCGCTCACAGATTCCAGAAACATTCAGTACTTC	many	TRBV5-1	TRBJ2-4	NA	15
CASSQTYHNEQFF	TGCGCCAGCAGCCAAACCTATCACAATGAGCAGTTCTTC	many	TRBV4-3	TRBJ2-1	NA	13
CASSSRLAGLSYEQYF	TGTGCCAGCTCATCCCGACTAGCGGGCCTCTCCTACGAGCAGTACTTC	NA	TRBV18	TRBJ2-7	TRBD2	16
CSARDTGTALLLEQYF	TGCAGTGCTAGAGATACGGGGACAGCTCTGTTGCTCGAGCAGTACTTC	many	TRBV20-1	TRBJ2-7	TRBD1	16
CASSPDRGPYNEQFF	TGTGCCAGCAGCCCCGACAGGGGCCCCTACAATGAGCAGTTCTTC	many	TRBV27	TRBJ2-1	TRBD1	15
CASSAEDSYKPLEQYF	TGTGCCAGCAGCGCAGAGGACTCCTATAAGCCCCTCGAGCAGTACTTC	few	TRBV7-2	TRBJ2-7	NA	16
CSVDGYGYTF	TGCAGCGTTGACGGCTATGGCTACACCTTC	NA	TRBV29-1	TRBJ1-2	NA	10
CASSMTGGAPGELFF	TGTGCCAGCAGCATGACAGGGGGCGCACCCGGGGAGCTGTTTTTT	NA	TRBV7-9	TRBJ2-2	TRBD1	15